This TCR beta chain derives from a study of cytomegalovirus exposure and HLA in healthy donors. Study-wide points: It was reported in a later analysis that an Asian-associated ancestry cluster showed fewer N-insertions than the approximately 700-donor mean. A link between a missense DCLRE1C variant and TCR beta V- and J-gene trimming emerged from a later analysis. According to reports, the classifier identified cytomegalovirus status with high specificity and sensitivity. The authors excluded some V segments, including TRBV6-2 and TRBV6-3, as indistinguishable.

Germline assignment: CDR1 SGHKS and CDR2 YYEKEE (reference sequence). This CDR3 is 14 amino acids long. V dropped 5 bases and J dropped 2 bases, with 14 bases sitting between them. PCR employed 60 Vbeta and 13 Jbeta primers. TCRdb's table, derived via immunoSEQ multiplex PCR, lists solely in-frame clones and lacks some. The sample includes roughly 170,000 clones, about 79% of them seen just once. Comment on this clone: No antigen is known for it.

The V gene is TRBV5-5, the J gene TRBJ2-7; D is possibly TRBD2 (6 bases). The source is a girl aged 2 to 9 in good health and CMV-seropositive. Material for sequencing was PBMCs. The CDR3 reads CASSPDPGAYEQYF. The CDR3 DNA sequence: TGTGCCAGCAGTCCGGACCCGGGGGCCTACGAGCAGTACTTC.